Below, 9 T cell receptor beta chains from the same sample are listed, as sequenced in a study of OX40 agonist ivuxolimab in advanced cancers. Library generation was performed with the immunoSEQ multiplex PCR assay. TCRdb stores this immuneACCESS table with in-frame sequences only. Part of the clones is absent; in the studies checked, under half of the shortfall reflects unresolved V genes, and no reason is known for the rest. For this sample the table gives tens of thousands of clones, of which approximately 91% were detected only once. The ten largest account for roughly 18% of the sample. Here the sequenced sample was CD4+ or CD8+ T cells sorted from blood, taken in a trial of the OX40 agonist ivuxolimab. These receptors were obtained from an adult with an advanced solid tumor such as melanoma, head and neck, liver or kidney cancer.

A note on this clone: One end of the junction varies from germline; a read error may be responsible. The chain has TRBV7-9 and TRBJ1-1, with a possible D match to TRBD1 (5 bases). The germline CDR1 and CDR2 sequences are SEHNR and FQNEAQ (reference sequence). This CDR3 region has 15 residues. CDR3 in DNA: TGCGCCAGCAGCCAAGATCCATCCAAGGGGCCTGAAGCTTTCTTT. This gives the protein CASSQDPSKGPEAFF.

The chain is built from TRBV4-3 and TRBJ2-1; 8 nucleotides align to TRBD1. J lost 3 bases, V lost 3 bases, and 10 bases had no gene match. The CDR3 is made up of 17 amino acids. Germline CDR1 and CDR2: LGHNA and YSLEER. CDR3 region: CASSHAIPGQVYNEQFF. The CDR3 coding sequence is TGCGCCAGCAGCCACGCGATTCCGGGACAGGTCTACAATGAGCAGTTCTTC.

This clone was observed a few times. The V gene is TRBV7-8, the J gene TRBJ1-5; tentatively, D is TRBD1 (6 bases). CDR1 and CDR2 (germline): SGHVS, FQNEAQ. The ends were cut back, 5 bases at V and 7 bases at J, with 15 bases in the middle. CDR3 size: 14 residues. CDR3 sequence: CASSPTGLGQPQHF. CDR3 coding DNA: TGTGCCAGCAGCCCAACAGGGTTGGGACAGCCCCAGCATTTT.

The chain carries TRBV6-6 and TRBJ2-7, with D unclear. The V gene's germline CDR1 is MNHNY and CDR2 SVGAGI (reference sequence). The CDR3 runs 12 residues. Trimming pared 2 bases from V and 3 bases from J, leaving 5 bases between. CDR3 DNA sequence: TGTGCCAGCAGTTACGGGAACTACGAGCAGTACTTC. Translated, it gives CASSYGNYEQYF.

This chain links TRBV28 with TRBJ2-5, with D possibly being TRBD1 (5 bases). Germline loops: CDR1 MDHEN, CDR2 SYDVKM. This CDR3 is 14 amino acids long. V lost 4 bases, J lost 2 bases, and 11 bases lay in between. CDR3 DNA: TGTGCCAGCAGTTCAGAAGGGGCTCAAGAGACCCAGTACTTC. Amino acid sequence: CASSSEGAQETQYF.

This clone was found once. The chain combines TRBV27 with TRBJ2-1; unclear D gene. Trimming removed 3 bases at V and 0 bases at J, with 9 bases between. From germline, CDR1 is MNHEY and CDR2 SMNVEV (reference sequence). This CDR3 comprises 15 residues. CDR3 nucleotide sequence: TGTGCCAGCAGTTTCGGGCCGAGCTCCTACAATGAGCAGTTCTTC. Translated, it gives CASSFGPSSYNEQFF.

This chain's CDR3 is CASSVSSGIGEKLFF. CDR3 coding DNA: TGTGCCAGCAGCGTCTCCAGTGGGATCGGCGAAAAACTGTTTTTT. The V call is TRBV9, the J call TRBJ1-4, with no clear D. CDR1 is SGDLS and CDR2 is YYNGEE in the germline V gene. V was shortened by 2 bases and J by 8 bases, with 16 bases between the two germline ends. The CDR3 contains 15 residues.

The J gene is TRBJ2-7, the V gene TRBV27, with no clear D. The CDR3 length is 14 residues. The germline V gene encodes CDR1 MNHEY and CDR2 SMNVEV (reference sequence). V shed 2 bases and J shed 5 bases, with 13 bases lying between them. CDR3 amino acids: CASSLGIPFDEQYF. For the CDR3, the DNA is TGTGCCAGCAGTTTAGGAATTCCATTTGACGAGCAGTACTTC.

The V call is TRBV4-2, the J call TRBJ1-5; tentative D call: TRBD1 (5 bases). The CDR3 is made up of 15 amino acids. The germline V gene has CDR1 LGHNA and CDR2 YNFKEQ. V lost 0 bases to trimming and J lost 2 bases, with 8 bases between them. CDR3 nucleotides: TGTGCCAGCAGCCAAGATAAAGGGGGCAATCAGCCCCAGCATTTT. It codes for CASSQDKGGNQPQHF.